Shown below are 18 T cell receptor beta chains from a single sample sequenced in a study of blood T cell repertoires in COVID-19. Profiled with immunoSEQ multiplex PCR; TCRdb holds only in-frame clones, not every one. The sample includes approximately 30,000 clones, about nine tenths of them seen just once. The sequenced sample consisted of peripheral blood. These receptors came from a man between 70 and 80 years old with active or convalescent COVID-19.

This clone has just one count. This chain uses TRBV7-9 with TRBJ1-2; a weak D match, TRBD1 (5 bases). CDR1 and CDR2 (germline): SEHNR, FQNEAQ (reference sequence). The CDR3 is made up of 13 amino acids. Trimming stripped 3 bases from V and 5 bases from J, with 10 bases between. CDR3 sequence reads: CASSLEGRYGYTF. The DNA for the CDR3 is TGTGCCAGCAGCTTGGAGGGGCGGTATGGCTACACCTTC.

The V call is TRBV5-1, the J call TRBJ2-1, with 8 bases fitting TRBD2. J lost 7 bases, V lost 3 bases, and 9 bases had no gene match. This CDR3 has 15 residues. CDR1 and CDR2 from the germline V gene are SGHRS and YFSETQ. CDR3 protein: CASSSGTRGSNEQFF. CDR3 DNA: TGCGCCAGCAGCTCGGGGACTAGAGGGTCGAATGAGCAGTTCTTC.

The chain employs TRBV5-1 and TRBJ2-5; 8 bases match TRBD1. The CDR3 runs 14 residues. Looked up from germline, CDR1 is SGHRS and CDR2 is YFSETQ. V was pared by 5 bases and J by 4 bases, with 7 bases of the junction left unmatched. The CDR3 protein is CASRPQGAGETQYF. In nucleotides, the CDR3 is TGCGCCAGCAGACCCCAGGGGGCTGGAGAGACCCAGTACTTC.

The chain uses TRBV18 and TRBJ1-1; D possibly corresponds to TRBD1 (6 bases). The CDR3 contains 14 residues. Germline V lookup: CDR1 KGHSH, CDR2 LQKENI. The V gene lost 5 bases and the J gene lost 1 base, with 11 bases spanning the gap. CDR3 in amino acids: CASSAGVPNTEAFF. CDR3 DNA sequence: TGTGCCAGCTCAGCAGGGGTTCCGAACACTGAAGCTTTCTTT.

The DNA for the CDR3 is TGTGCCAGCAGATCACACGCGGGTGAAAAACTGTTTTTT. Translation: CASRSHAGEKLFF. The rearrangement joins TRBV6-5 to TRBJ1-4; D gene unclear. The length of the CDR3 is 13 residues. The ends were cut back, 6 bases at V and 7 bases at J, with 12 bases in the middle. Per the germline V gene, CDR1 is MNHEY and CDR2 is SVGAGI.

DNA for the CDR3: TGCAGCGTTGAAGGGAAGGGACAGGAAGCTTTCTTT. As protein: CSVEGKGQEAFF. This chain connects TRBV29-1 to TRBJ1-1; TRBD1 aligns across 7 bases. Germline CDR1 reads SQVTM; CDR2 reads ANQGSEA. Trimming removed 1 base from V and 8 bases from J; junction bases left unmatched: 4. The CDR3 consists of 12 residues.

The J gene is TRBJ1-5, the V gene TRBV28, with D maybe TRBD1 (5 bases). Per germline, CDR1 MDHEN and CDR2 SYDVKM. V was shortened by 2 bases and J by 7 bases, with 12 bases between the two germline ends. This CDR3 region has 14 residues. The CDR3 loop reads CASSLGGVKQPQHF. CDR3 in DNA: TGTGCCAGCAGTTTAGGGGGGGTAAAACAGCCCCAGCATTTT. The full variable domain, in which reference TRBV28 and TRBJ1-5 provide the parts outside the CDR3, is DVKVTQSSRYLVKRTGEKVFLECVQDMDHENMFWYRQDPGLGLRLIYFSYDVKMKEKGDIPEGYSVSREKKERFSLILESASTNQTSMYLCASSLGGVKQPQHFGDGTRLSIL.

The chain couples TRBV7-2 to TRBJ1-1, with 8 nucleotides matching TRBD1. Trimming removed 3 bases from V and 5 bases from J; junction bases left unmatched: 8. Per germline, CDR1 SGHTA and CDR2 FQGNSA. CDR3 length equals 15 residues. This CDR3 reads CASSFDRGSDTEAFF. CDR3 coding DNA: TGTGCCAGCAGCTTCGACAGGGGTTCGGATACTGAAGCTTTCTTT.

This sequence joins TRBV11-1 and TRBJ2-5; the match to TRBD1 covers 9 bases. CDR1 and CDR2 (germline): SGHAT, FQDESV (reference sequence). Trimming removed 5 bases from V and 4 bases from J; junction bases left unmatched: 5. The CDR3 runs 14 residues. The DNA of the CDR3 is TGTGCCAGCAGCCAAACAGGGGGCAGAGAGACCCAGTACTTC. Its protein product is CASSQTGGRETQYF.

The chain has TRBV19 and TRBJ1-2; 7 nucleotides line up with TRBD1. CDR1 is LNHDA, CDR2 SQIVND, per germline (reference sequence). V trimming: 9 bases; J trimming: 2 bases; junction bases outside the gene matches: 6. The CDR3 loop spans 13 amino acids. In DNA form, the CDR3 reads TGTGCCAGCCGAGGACAGGCCAACTATGGCTACACCTTC. It encodes CASRGQANYGYTF.

The chain has TRBV18 and TRBJ1-3; possibly TRBD1 for D (6 bases). The CDR3 spans 14 residues. CDR1 and CDR2 (germline): KGHSH, LQKENI. The germline V and J ends were trimmed by 6 bases and 3 bases, with 12 bases remaining between them. CDR3 sequence reads: CASSPGGLGNTIYF. DNA for the CDR3: TGTGCCAGCTCCCCGGGGGGGCTTGGAAACACCATATATTTT.

This chain links TRBV27 with TRBJ1-2; D gene ambiguous. Germline CDR1 is MNHEY and CDR2 is SMNVEV (reference sequence). The CDR3 runs 13 residues. V was cut by 8 bases and J by 4 bases, with 14 bases left in between. As DNA, the CDR3 is TGTGCCAGCGCCCCAAGAGACACCTATGGCTACACCTTC. Protein: CASAPRDTYGYTF.

V usage is TRBV21-1 and J usage is TRBJ1-5; the table names TRBD1, a call not compared with the DNA. TRBV21-1 is deemed a pseudogene. The CDR3 spans 14 residues. The CDR3 sequence is CASSKGTGSQPQHF. CDR3 bases: TGTGCCAGCAGCAAAGGGACAGGGAGTCAGCCCCAGCATTTT.

This chain uses TRBV27 with TRBJ2-2, with 9 bases aligning to TRBD1. This CDR3 has 16 residues. The germline V gene encodes CDR1 MNHEY and CDR2 SMNVEV (reference sequence). V was pared by 6 bases and J by 3 bases, with 8 bases of the junction left unmatched. The CDR3 loop reads CASSRPGTGYTGELFF. In DNA form, the CDR3 reads TGTGCCAGCAGCCGACCCGGGACAGGGTACACCGGGGAGCTGTTTTTT.

This chain connects TRBV9 to TRBJ1-2; D might be TRBD1 (5 bases). This CDR3 region has 14 residues. V was shortened by 3 bases and J by 4 bases, with 13 bases between the two germline ends. Germline assignment: CDR1 SGDLS and CDR2 YYNGEE. CDR3 DNA: TGTGCCAGCAGCGGTCCCAGGGAGGTCTATGGCTACACCTTC. Translated: CASSGPREVYGYTF.

The chain has TRBV5-1 and TRBJ1-1; 10 bases match TRBD1. Per germline, CDR1 SGHRS and CDR2 YFSETQ. The CDR3 loop spans 15 amino acids. With 4 bases clipped from V and 1 base from J, the junction kept 4 bases outside the gene matches. Written as DNA, the CDR3 is TGCGCCAGCAGCGAGACAGGGGGCCCGAACACTGAAGCTTTCTTT. This encodes CASSETGGPNTEAFF.

In this sample, this clone turned up a few times. This sequence joins TRBV19 and TRBJ1-1; D remains unclear. The CDR3 runs to 15 residues. Germline-derived CDR1 and CDR2 are LNHDA and SQIVND (reference sequence). Between the trimmed V and J ends, which lost 3 bases and 0 bases, there was a span of 11 bases. CDR3 coding DNA: TGTGCCAGTAGTATCGGTCCAATCCTGAACACTGAAGCTTTCTTT. Its translation: CASSIGPILNTEAFF.

The chain recombines TRBV28 with TRBJ2-1, with 9 bases matching TRBD1. CDR1 is MDHEN and CDR2 is SYDVKM in the germline V gene. This CDR3 is built from 16 residues. Germline trimming cut 4 bases from V and 10 bases from J; bases unmatched to any gene: 14. CDR3 protein: CASSSISGTGLVEQFF. The CDR3, as DNA: TGTGCCAGCAGTTCCATTTCCGGGACAGGGCTAGTAGAGCAGTTCTTC.